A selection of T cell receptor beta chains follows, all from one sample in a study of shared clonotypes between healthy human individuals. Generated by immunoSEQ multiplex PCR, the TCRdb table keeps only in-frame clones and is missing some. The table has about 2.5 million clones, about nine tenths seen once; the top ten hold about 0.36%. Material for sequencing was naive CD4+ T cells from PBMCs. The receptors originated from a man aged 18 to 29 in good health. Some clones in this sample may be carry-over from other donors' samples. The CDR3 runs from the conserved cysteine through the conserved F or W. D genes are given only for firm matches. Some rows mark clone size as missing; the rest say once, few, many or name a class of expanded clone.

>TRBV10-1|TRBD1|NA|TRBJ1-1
CASSESQGVGTEAFF
TGCGCCAGCAGTGAGTCCCAGGGGGTCGGCACTGAAGCTTTCTTT
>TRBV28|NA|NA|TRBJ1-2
CASSDGLTANYGYTF
TGTGCCAGCAGTGATGGTCTGACAGCCAACTATGGCTACACCTTC
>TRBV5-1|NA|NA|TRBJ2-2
CASSLVLFTGELFF
TGCGCCAGCAGCTTGGTCTTGTTCACCGGGGAGCTGTTTTTT
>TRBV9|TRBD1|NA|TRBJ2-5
CASSGPGTGGGAETQYF
TGTGCCAGCAGCGGTCCCGGGACAGGGGGCGGCGCAGAGACCCAGTACTTC
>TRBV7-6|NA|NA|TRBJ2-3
CASSRGAQAADTQYF
TGTGCCAGCAGCCGTGGAGCTCAAGCGGCAGATACGCAGTATTTT
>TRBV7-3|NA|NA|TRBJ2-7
CASSLRSGSSYEQYF
TGTGCCAGCAGCTTAAGGAGCGGATCCTCCTACGAGCAGTACTTC
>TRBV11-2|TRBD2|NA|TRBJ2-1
CASTFYRAGGSRGDEQFF
TGTGCCAGCACCTTCTATCGAGCGGGAGGGTCGCGGGGGGATGAGCAGTTCTTC
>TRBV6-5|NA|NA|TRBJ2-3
CASSDTRDTQYF
TGTGCCAGCAGTGATACTAGGGATACGCAGTATTTT
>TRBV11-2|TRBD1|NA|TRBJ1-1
CASSDRGRVAEAFF
TGTGCCAGCAGCGACAGGGGTAGGGTCGCTGAAGCTTTCTTT
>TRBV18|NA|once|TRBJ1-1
CASSLSDRGSEAFF
TGTGCCAGCTCACTATCAGATAGGGGCTCTGAAGCTTTCTTT
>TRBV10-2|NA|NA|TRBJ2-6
CASGGPSPNVLTF
TGCGCCAGCGGGGGACCCTCGCCCAACGTCCTGACTTTC
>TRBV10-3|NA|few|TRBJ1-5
CAISAGDSNQPQHF
TGTGCCATCAGTGCAGGGGATAGCAATCAGCCCCAGCATTTT
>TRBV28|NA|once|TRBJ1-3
CASSPQFQFTGNTIYF
TGTGCCAGCAGTCCCCAGTTCCAATTTACTGGAAACACCATATATTTT
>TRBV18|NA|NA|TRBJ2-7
CASSPPTYEQYF
TGTGCCAGCTCACCTCCCACCTACGAGCAGTACTTC
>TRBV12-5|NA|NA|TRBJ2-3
CASGLAPRLGSRDTDTQYF
TGTGCTAGTGGTTTGGCACCGCGACTAGGGTCCCGTGACACAGATACGCAGTATTTT
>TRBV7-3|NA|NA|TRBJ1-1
CASSPSGGVAEAFF
TGTGCCAGCAGCCCAAGTGGGGGAGTGGCTGAAGCTTTCTTT
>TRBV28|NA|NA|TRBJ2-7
CASSSLLGGSIRGQYF
TGTGCCAGCAGTTCCCTTCTTGGCGGGTCCATTCGGGGGCAGTACTTC
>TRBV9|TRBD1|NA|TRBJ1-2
CASSVGGQGNYGYTF
TGTGCCAGCAGCGTAGGGGGACAGGGTAACTATGGCTACACCTTC
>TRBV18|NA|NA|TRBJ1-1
CASSPANTEAFF
TGTGCCAGCTCACCCGCTAACACTGAAGCTTTCTTT
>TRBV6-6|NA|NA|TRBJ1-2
CASSGVLNYGYTF
TGTGCCAGCTCTGGGGTTCTAAACTATGGCTACACCTTC
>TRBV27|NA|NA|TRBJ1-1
CASSRPGMNTEAFF
TGTGCCAGCAGTCGCCCGGGGATGAACACTGAAGCTTTCTTT
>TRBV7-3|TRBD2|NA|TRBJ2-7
CASSSAGTTSWEQYF
TGTGCCAGCAGCTCCGCAGGGACTACTTCGTGGGAGCAGTACTTC
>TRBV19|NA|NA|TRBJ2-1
CASSIAMGVSYNEQFF
TGTGCCAGTAGTATAGCTATGGGGGTCTCCTACAATGAGCAGTTCTTC
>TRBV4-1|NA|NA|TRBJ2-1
CASSQGYTRVNEQFF
TGCGCCAGCAGCCAGGGGTACACTAGGGTCAATGAGCAGTTCTTC
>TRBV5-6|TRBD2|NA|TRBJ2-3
CASSLREAGEWGTDTQYF
TGTGCCAGCAGCTTGAGAGAAGCGGGAGAGTGGGGCACAGATACGCAGTATTTT
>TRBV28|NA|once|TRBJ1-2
CASSFGQNYGYTF
TGTGCCAGCAGTTTTGGACAGAACTATGGCTACACCTTC
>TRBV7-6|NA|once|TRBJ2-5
CASSRRAGETQYF
TGTGCCAGCAGCCGACGCGCGGGAGAGACCCAGTACTTC
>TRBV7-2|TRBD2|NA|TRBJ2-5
CASSLARLAGGLETQYF
TGTGCCAGCAGCTTAGCGAGACTAGCGGGAGGTTTAGAGACCCAGTACTTC
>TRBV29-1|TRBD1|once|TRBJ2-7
CSVTGRGLYEQYF
TGCAGCGTTACGGGCAGGGGGCTTTACGAGCAGTACTTC
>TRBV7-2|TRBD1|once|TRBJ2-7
CASSRDRATNLREQYF
TGTGCCAGCAGCCGTGACAGGGCTACCAACCTACGAGAGCAGTACTTC
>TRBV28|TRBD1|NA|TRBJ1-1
CASSPGQGYTEAFF
TGTGCCAGCAGCCCCGGACAGGGGTACACTGAAGCTTTCTTT
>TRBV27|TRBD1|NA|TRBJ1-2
CASSFSTGGGYGYTF
TGTGCCAGCAGTTTCTCGACAGGGGGCGGCTATGGCTACACCTTC
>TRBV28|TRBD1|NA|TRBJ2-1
CASSLIGQGVDEQFF
TGTGCCAGCAGTTTAATCGGACAGGGGGTCGATGAGCAGTTCTTC
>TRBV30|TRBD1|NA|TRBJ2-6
CAGLQGAGANVLTF
TGTGCCGGCTTACAGGGGGCTGGGGCCAACGTCCTGACTTTC
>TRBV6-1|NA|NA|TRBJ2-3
CATETSRTDTQYF
TGTGCCACGGAGACAAGCCGGACAGATACGCAGTATTTT
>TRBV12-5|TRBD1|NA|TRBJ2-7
CASGLYRGPSYEQYF
TGTGCTAGTGGTCTATACAGGGGTCCCTCCTACGAGCAGTACTTC
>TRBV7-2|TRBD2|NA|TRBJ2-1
CASSLDVTSGKQFF
TGTGCCAGCAGCTTAGATGTCACTAGCGGGAAGCAGTTCTTC
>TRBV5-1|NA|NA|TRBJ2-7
CASSSGDGAGEQYF
TGCGCCAGCAGCTCTGGGGACGGAGCGGGCGAGCAGTACTTC
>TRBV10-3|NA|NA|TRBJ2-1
CAISEPSNNEQFF
TGTGCCATCAGTGAGCCCTCTAACAATGAGCAGTTCTTC
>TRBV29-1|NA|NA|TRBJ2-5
CSVDRGEETQYF
TGCAGCGTTGACAGGGGGGAAGAGACCCAGTACTTC
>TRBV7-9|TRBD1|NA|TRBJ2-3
CASSLLQGAPTDTQYF
TGTGCCAGCAGCTTATTGCAGGGGGCCCCCACAGATACGCAGTATTTT
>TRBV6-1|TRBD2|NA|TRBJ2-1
CASSEARPSGYNEQFF
TGTGCCAGCAGTGAAGCCAGGCCTAGCGGTTACAATGAGCAGTTCTTC
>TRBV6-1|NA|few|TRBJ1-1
CASSDRGRTEAFF
TGTGCCAGCAGTGACAGGGGTAGGACTGAAGCTTTCTTT
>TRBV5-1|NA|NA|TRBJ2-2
CASSPRTVNTGELFF
TGCGCCAGCAGCCCTAGGACGGTGAACACCGGGGAGCTGTTTTTT
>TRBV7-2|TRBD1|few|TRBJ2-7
CASSLVGDRALF
TGTGCCAGCAGCTTAGTCGGGGACAGGGCCCTCTTC
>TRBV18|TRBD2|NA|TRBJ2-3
CASSPLKAGRREGTDTQYF
TGTGCCAGCTCACCGTTGAAAGCGGGAAGGAGAGAGGGCACAGATACGCAGTATTTT
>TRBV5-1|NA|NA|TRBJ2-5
CASSLIGTAETQYF
TGCGCCAGCAGCTTGATAGGGACCGCGGAGACCCAGTACTTC
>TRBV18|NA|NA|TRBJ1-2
CASSPAGVPNYGYTF
TGTGCCAGCTCACCTGCAGGGGTTCCCAACTATGGCTACACCTTC
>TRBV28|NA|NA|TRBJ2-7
CASSPSLGGQPSYEQYF
TGTGCCAGCAGTCCCTCCCTGGGGGGACAGCCCTCCTACGAGCAGTACTTC
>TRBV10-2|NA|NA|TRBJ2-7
CASTGQSYEQYF
TGCGCCAGCACGGGGCAATCCTACGAGCAGTACTTC
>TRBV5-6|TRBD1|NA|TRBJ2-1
CASSPGQGAWNEQFF
TGTGCCAGCAGCCCGGGACAGGGGGCTTGGAATGAGCAGTTCTTC
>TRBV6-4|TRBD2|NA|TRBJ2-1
CASSELAGNEQFF
TGTGCCAGCAGTGAGCTAGCGGGGAATGAGCAGTTCTTC